This T cell receptor (beta chain) was documented in a study of T cell responses to AZD1222 COVID-19 vaccine. Study-level points and caveats: Clonal diversity was possibly underestimated, and the donors were mostly white British, with more females.

The assay was immunoSEQ multiplex PCR, and TCRdb's table has in-frame clones only and misses some. The sample lists more than 95,000 clones, 80% to 90% occurring once. V lost 8 bases and J 0 bases, leaving 23 bases between the germline ends. In germline, CDR1 is MNHEY, CDR2 SMNVEV (reference sequence). There are 19 residues in the CDR3. As concerns this clone: Its antigen is not known.

This specimen was peripheral blood, taken on day 0 of AZD1222 vaccination. The chain is built from TRBV27 and TRBJ1-6, with a weak D call TRBD1 (5 bases). The clonotype originates from an adult in good health. The CDR3 spells CASLPLVPGLSSYNSPLHF. As DNA, the CDR3 is TGTGCCAGCCTGCCCTTAGTGCCGGGACTCAGCTCCTATAATTCACCCCTCCACTTT.